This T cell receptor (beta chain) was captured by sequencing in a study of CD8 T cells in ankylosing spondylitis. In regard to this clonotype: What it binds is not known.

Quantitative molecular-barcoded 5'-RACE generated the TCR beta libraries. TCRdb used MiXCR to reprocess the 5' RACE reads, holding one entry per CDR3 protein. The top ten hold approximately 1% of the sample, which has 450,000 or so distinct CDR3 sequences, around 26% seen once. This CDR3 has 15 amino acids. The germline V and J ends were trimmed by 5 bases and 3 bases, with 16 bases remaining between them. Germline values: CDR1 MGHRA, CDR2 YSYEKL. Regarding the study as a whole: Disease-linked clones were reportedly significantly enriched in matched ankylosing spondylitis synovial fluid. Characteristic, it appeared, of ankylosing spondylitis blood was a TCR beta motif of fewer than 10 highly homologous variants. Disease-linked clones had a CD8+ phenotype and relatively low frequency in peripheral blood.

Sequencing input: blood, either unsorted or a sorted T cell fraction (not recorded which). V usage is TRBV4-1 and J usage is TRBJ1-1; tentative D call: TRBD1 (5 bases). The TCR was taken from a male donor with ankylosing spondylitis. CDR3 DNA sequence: TGCGCCAGCAGCACGCGAGGGGCGGCGGACACTGAAGCTTTCTTT. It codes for CASSTRGAADTEAFF.